This TCR beta chain emerged from a study of T cell responses to AZD1222 COVID-19 vaccine. Study outcomes and limitations: Females outnumbered males among donors, who were mostly white British; clonal diversity was possibly underestimated. As reported, nearly half of all spike-specific TCRs target variant regions that are unmutated. Baseline serostatus was positive in only six AZD1222 recipients. Spike-specific TCR breadth and depth both grew after two AZD1222 doses.

Libraries were prepared by immunoSEQ multiplex PCR; TCRdb keeps only in-frame clonotypes and omits some of them. The repertoire holds fewer than 150,000 clones, with over 75% as singletons. Per germline, CDR1 MDHEN and CDR2 SYDVKM. The CDR3 loop spans 14 amino acids. V lost 1 base and J 6 bases, leaving 10 bases between the germline ends. Remarks on this clone: Its specificity is unknown.

The chain combines TRBV28 with TRBJ2-1, with D maybe TRBD2 (5 bases). The sample in question was peripheral blood, obtained on day 0 of AZD1222 vaccination. The TCR sequence derives from an adult in good health. CDR3 loop: CASSLFLASNEQFF. In nucleotides, the CDR3 is TGTGCCAGCAGTTTATTTCTAGCTTCCAATGAGCAGTTCTTC.